This entry is about one T cell receptor beta chain. Distinct nucleotide sequences in the sample also encode this CDR3. The sample comes from a study of blood T cell repertoires in COVID-19. The germline CDR1 and CDR2 sequences are MNHEY and SVGAGI. V shed 7 bases and J 2 bases; nucleotides not matched to a gene: 1. The CDR3 is 13 residues long. The repertoire was sequenced with immunoSEQ multiplex PCR; TCRdb's copy has only in-frame clones and lacks some. Among about 52,000 clones listed, over 80% were seen once. The gene calls are TRBV6-5 and TRBJ2-2, with 7 bases identical to TRBD1. The TCR comes from a man in his 70s with active COVID-19. The sequencing input was peripheral blood. The CDR3 region is CASNRGNTGELFF. DNA for the CDR3: TGTGCCAGCAACAGGGGTAACACCGGGGAGCTGTTTTTT.